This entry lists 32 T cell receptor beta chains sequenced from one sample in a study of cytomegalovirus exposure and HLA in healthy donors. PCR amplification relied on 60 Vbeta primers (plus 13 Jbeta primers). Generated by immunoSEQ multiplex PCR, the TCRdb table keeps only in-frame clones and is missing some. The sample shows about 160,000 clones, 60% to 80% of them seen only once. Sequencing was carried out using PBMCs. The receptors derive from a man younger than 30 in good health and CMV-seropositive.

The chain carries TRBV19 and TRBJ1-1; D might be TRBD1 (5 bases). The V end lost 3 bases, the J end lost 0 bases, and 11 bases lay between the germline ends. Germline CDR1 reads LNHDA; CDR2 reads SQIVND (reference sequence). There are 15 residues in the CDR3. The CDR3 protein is CASSIFDSVNTEAFF. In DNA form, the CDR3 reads TGTGCCAGTAGTATCTTTGACAGCGTGAACACTGAAGCTTTCTTT.

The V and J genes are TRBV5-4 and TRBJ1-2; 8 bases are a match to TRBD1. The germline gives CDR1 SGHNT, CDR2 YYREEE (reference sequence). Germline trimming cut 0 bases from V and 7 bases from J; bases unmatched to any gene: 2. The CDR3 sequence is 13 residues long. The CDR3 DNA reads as TGTGCCAGCAGCTTGGACAGGGGGGCTGGCTACACCTTC. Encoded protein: CASSLDRGAGYTF.

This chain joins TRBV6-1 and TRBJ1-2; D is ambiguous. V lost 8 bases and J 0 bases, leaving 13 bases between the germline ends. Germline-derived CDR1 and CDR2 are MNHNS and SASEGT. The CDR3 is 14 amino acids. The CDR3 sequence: CASLITRANYGYTF. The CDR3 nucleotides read TGTGCCAGCCTGATAACGAGAGCTAACTATGGCTACACCTTC.

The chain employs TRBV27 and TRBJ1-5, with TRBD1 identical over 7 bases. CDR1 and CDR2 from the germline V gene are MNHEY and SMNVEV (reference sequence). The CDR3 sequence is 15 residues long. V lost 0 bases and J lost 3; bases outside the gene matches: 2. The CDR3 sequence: CASSLSGTVNQPQHF. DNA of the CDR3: TGTGCCAGCAGTTTATCGGGGACAGTCAATCAGCCCCAGCATTTT.

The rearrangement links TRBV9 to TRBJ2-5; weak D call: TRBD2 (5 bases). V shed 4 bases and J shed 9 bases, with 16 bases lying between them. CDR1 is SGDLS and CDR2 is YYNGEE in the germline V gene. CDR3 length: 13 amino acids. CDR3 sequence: CASSPGLNMAQYF. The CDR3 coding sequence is TGTGCCAGCAGCCCCGGACTGAATATGGCCCAGTACTTC. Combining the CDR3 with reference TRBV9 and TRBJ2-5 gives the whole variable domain DSGVTQTPKHLITATGQRVTLRCSPRSGDLSVYWYQQSLDQGLQFLIQYYNGEERAKGNILERFSAQQFPDLHSELNLSSLELGDSALYFCASSPGLNMAQYFGPGTRLLVL.

DNA for the CDR3: TGTGCCACCCGAAAAACAGGGCCTGGTCCAAGCCAGCATTTT. Translation: CATRKTGPGPSQHF. The chain recombines TRBV15 with TRBJ1-5, with D maybe TRBD1 (6 bases). Germline-derived CDR1 and CDR2 are LNHNV and YYDKDF (reference sequence). CDR3 length: 14 residues. Trimming removed 8 bases at V and 12 bases at J, with 23 bases between.

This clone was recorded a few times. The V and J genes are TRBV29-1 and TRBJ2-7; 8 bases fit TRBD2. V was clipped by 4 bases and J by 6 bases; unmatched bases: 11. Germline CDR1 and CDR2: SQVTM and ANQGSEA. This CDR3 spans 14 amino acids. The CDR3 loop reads CSVGSRGGMSEQYF. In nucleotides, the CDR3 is TGCAGCGTTGGTAGTCGGGGGGGTATGTCCGAGCAGTACTTC.

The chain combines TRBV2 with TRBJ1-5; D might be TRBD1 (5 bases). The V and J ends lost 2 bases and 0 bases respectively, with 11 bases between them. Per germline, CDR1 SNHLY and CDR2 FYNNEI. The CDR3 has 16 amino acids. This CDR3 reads CASSERGFYSNQPQHF. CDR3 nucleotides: TGTGCCAGCAGTGAACGGGGGTTCTATAGCAATCAGCCCCAGCATTTT. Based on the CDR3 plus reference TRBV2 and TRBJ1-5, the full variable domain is EPEVTQTPSHQVTQMGQEVILRCVPISNHLYFYWYRQILGQKVEFLVSFYNNEISEKSEIFDDQFSVERPDGSNFTLKIRSTKLEDSAMYFCASSERGFYSNQPQHFGDGTRLSIL.

CDR3 DNA: TGTGCCAGCAGCCCCGGGACTAAAAACATTCAGTACTTC. This codes for CASSPGTKNIQYF. This rearrangement joins TRBV6-6 to TRBJ2-4; D may be TRBD2 (6 bases). V lost 6 bases and J 4 bases, leaving 10 bases between the germline ends. CDR1 is MNHNY, CDR2 SVGAGI, per germline (reference sequence). The CDR3 runs 13 residues.

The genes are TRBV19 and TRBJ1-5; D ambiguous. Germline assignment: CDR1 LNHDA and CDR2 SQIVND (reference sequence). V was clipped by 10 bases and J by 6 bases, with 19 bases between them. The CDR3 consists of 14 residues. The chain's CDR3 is CATDPSGAAQPQHF. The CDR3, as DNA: TGTGCCACAGACCCCTCGGGTGCGGCTCAGCCCCAGCATTTT.

The CDR3 spells CASSLANYNEQFF. The CDR3 DNA is TGCGCCAGCAGCCTCGCGAACTACAATGAGCAGTTCTTC. V and J are TRBV5-1 and TRBJ2-1, with unresolved D. The CDR3 is 13 residues long. Trimming pared 4 bases from V and 3 bases from J, leaving 8 bases between. Per the germline V gene, CDR1 is SGHRS and CDR2 is YFSETQ.

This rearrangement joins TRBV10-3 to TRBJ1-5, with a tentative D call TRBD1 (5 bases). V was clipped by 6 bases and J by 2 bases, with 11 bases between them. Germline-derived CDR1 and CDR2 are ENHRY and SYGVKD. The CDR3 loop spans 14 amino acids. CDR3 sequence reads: CAISQGGGNQPQHF. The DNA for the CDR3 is TGTGCCATCAGCCAGGGTGGGGGCAATCAGCCCCAGCATTTT.

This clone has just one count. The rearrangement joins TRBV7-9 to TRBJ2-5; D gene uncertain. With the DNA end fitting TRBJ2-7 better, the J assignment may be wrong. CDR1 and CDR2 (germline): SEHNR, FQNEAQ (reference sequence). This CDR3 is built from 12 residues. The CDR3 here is CASSLEFPEQYF. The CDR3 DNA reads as TGTGCCAGCAGCTTAGAATTTCCCGAGCAGTACTTC.

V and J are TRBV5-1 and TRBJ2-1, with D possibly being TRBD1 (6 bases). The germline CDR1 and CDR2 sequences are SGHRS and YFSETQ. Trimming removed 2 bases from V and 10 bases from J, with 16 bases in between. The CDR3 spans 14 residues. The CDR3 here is CASSLRYRESEQFF. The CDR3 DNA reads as TGCGCCAGCAGCTTACGCTACAGGGAGAGCGAGCAGTTCTTC. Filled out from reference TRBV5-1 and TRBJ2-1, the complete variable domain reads KAGVTQTPRYLIKTRGQQVTLSCSPISGHRSVSWYQQTPGQGLQFLFEYFSETQRNKGNFPGRFSGRQFSNSRSEMNVSTLELGDSALYLCASSLRYRESEQFFGPGTRLTVL.

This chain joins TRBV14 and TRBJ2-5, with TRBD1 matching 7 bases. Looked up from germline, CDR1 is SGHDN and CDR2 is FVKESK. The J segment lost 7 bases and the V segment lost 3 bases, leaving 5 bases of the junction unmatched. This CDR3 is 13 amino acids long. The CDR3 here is CASSQGQYWTQYF. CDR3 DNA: TGTGCCAGCAGCCAGGGACAGTACTGGACCCAGTACTTC.

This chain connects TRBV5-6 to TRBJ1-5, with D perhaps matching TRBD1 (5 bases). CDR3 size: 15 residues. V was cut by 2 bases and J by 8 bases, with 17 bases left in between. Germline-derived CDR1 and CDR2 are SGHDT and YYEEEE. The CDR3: CASSFFVGGGKPQHF. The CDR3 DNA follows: TGTGCCAGCAGCTTTTTTGTCGGGGGAGGGAAGCCCCAGCATTTT.

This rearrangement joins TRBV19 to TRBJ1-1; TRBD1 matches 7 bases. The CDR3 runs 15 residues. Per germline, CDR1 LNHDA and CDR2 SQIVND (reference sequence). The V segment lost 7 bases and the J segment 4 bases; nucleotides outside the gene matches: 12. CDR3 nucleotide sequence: TGTGCCAGTACCTTAAATACAGGGGAGGCCACTGAAGCTTTCTTT. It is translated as CASTLNTGEATEAFF.

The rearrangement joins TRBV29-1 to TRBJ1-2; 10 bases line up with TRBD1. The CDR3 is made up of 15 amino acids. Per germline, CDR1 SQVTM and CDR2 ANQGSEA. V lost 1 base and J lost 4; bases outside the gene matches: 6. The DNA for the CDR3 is TGCAGCGTTGAAGCCGGACAGGGGGTGATCTATGGCTACACCTTC. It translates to CSVEAGQGVIYGYTF.

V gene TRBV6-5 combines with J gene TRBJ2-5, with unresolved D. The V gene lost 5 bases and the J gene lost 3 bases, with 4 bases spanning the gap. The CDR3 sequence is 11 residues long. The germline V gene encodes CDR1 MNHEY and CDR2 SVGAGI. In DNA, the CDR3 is TGTGCCAGCAGTGGAGAAGAGACCCAGTACTTC. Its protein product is CASSGEETQYF.

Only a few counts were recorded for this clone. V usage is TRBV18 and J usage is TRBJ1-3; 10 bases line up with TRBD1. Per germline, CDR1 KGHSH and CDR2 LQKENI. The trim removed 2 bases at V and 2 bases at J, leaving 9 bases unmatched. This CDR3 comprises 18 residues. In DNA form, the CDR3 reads TGTGCCAGCTCACCAGGGCTGACAGGGGGCATGGCTGGAAACACCATATATTTT. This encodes CASSPGLTGGMAGNTIYF.

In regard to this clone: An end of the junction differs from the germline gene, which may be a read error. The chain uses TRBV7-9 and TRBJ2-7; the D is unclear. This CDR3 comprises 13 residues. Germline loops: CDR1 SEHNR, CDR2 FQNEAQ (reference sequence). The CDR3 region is CSSSLSTGFEQYF. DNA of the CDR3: TGTTCCAGCAGCCTCTCAACCGGGTTCGAGCAGTACTTC.

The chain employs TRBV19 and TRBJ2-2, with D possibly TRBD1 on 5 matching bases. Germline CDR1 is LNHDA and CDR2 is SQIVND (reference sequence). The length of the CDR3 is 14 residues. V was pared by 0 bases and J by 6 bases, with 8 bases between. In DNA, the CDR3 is TGTGCCAGTAGTATAGATCAGGGATCCGGGGAGCTGTTTTTT. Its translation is CASSIDQGSGELFF.

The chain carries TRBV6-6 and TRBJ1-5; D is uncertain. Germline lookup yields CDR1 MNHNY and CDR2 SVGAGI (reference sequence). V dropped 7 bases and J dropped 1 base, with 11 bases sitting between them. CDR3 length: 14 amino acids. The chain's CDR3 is CASTKARSNQPQHF. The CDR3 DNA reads TGTGCCAGCACCAAAGCACGGAGCAATCAGCCCCAGCATTTT.

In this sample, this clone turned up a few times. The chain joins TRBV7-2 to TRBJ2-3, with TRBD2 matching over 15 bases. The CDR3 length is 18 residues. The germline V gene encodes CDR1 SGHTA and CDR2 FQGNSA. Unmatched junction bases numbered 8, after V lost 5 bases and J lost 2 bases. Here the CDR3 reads CASSPLGLAGGYTDTQYF. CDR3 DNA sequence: TGTGCCAGCAGCCCTCTCGGACTAGCGGGGGGGTACACAGATACGCAGTATTTT.

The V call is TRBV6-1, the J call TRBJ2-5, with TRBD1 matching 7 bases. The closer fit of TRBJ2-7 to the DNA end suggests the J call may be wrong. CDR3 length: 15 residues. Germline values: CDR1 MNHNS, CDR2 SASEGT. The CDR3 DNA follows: TGTGCCAGCAGTGAGACGGGACAGCGTCCCTACGAGCAGTACTTC. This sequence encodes CASSETGQRPYEQYF.

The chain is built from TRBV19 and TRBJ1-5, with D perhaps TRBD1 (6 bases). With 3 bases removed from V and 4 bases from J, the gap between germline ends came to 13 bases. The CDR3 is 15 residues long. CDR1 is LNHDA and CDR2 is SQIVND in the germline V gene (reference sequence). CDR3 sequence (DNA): TGTGCCAGTAGTATCAAACAGGGACGGAATCAGCCCCAGCATTTT. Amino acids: CASSIKQGRNQPQHF.

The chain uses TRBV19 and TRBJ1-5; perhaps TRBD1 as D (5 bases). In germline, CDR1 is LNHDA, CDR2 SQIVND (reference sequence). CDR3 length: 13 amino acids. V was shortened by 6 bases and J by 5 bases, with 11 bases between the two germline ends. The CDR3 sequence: CASSRAAYQPQHF. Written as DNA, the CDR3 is TGTGCCAGTAGCAGGGCAGCATATCAGCCCCAGCATTTT.

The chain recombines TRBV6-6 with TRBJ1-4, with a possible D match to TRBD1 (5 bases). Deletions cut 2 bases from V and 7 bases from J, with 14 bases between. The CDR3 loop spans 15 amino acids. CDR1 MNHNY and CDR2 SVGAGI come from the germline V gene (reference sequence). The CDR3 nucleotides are TGTGCCAGCAGTTACAATGGGGGGAACGGTGAAAAACTGTTTTTT. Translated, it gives CASSYNGGNGEKLFF.

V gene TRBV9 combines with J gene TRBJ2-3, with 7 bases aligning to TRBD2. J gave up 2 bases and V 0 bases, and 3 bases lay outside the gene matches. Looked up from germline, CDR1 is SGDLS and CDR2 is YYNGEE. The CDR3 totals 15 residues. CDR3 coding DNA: TGTGCCAGCAGCGTAGCTAGCGGCCTCACAGATACGCAGTATTTT. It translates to CASSVASGLTDTQYF.

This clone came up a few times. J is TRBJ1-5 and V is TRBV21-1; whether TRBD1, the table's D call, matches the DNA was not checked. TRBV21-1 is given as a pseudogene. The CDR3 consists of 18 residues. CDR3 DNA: TGTGCCAGCAACTCAAGGGGGGCCAGGGGGATGGTCAATCAGCCCCAGCATTTT. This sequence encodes CASNSRGARGMVNQPQHF.

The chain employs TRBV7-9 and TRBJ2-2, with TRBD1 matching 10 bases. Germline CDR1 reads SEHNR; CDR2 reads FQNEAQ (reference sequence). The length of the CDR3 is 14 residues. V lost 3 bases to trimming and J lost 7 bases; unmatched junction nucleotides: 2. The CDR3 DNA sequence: TGTGCCAGCAGCTTGACAGGGGGCCACGGGGAGCTGTTTTTT. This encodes CASSLTGGHGELFF.

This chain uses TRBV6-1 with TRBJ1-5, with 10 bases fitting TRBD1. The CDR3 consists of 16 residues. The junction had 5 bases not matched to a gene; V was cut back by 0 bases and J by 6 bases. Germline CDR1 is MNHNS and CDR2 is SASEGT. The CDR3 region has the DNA TGTGCCAGCAGTGAAGCGGGGACAGGGGTAGGTCAGCCCCAGCATTTT. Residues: CASSEAGTGVGQPQHF.